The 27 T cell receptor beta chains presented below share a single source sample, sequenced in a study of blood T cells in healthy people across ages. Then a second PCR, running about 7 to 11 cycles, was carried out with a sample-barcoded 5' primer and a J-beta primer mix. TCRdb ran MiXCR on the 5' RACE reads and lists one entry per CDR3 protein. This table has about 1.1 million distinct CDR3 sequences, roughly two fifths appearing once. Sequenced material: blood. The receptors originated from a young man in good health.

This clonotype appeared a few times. The CDR3 loop is CASSVGQVVGTDTQYF. CDR3 in DNA: TGTGCCAGCAGTGTAGGACAGGTGGTTGGCACAGATACGCAGTATTTT. This sequence joins TRBV12-3 or TRBV12-4 and TRBJ2-3, with 7 nucleotides matching TRBD1. Unmatched junction bases numbered 9, after V lost 5 bases and J lost 1 base. The CDR3 contains 16 residues.

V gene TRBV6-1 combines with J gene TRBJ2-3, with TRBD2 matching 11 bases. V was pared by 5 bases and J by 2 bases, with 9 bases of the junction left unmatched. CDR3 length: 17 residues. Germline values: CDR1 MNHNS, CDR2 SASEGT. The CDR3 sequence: CASSPGTSGVFTDTQYF. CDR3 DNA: TGTGCCAGCAGTCCCGGGACTAGCGGCGTATTCACAGATACGCAGTATTTT.

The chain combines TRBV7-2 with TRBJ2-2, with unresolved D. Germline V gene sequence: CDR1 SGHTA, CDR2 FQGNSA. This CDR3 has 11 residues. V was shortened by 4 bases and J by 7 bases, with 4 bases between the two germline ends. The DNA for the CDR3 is TGTGCCAGCAGCTACATCGGGGAGCTGTTTTTT. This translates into CASSYIGELFF.

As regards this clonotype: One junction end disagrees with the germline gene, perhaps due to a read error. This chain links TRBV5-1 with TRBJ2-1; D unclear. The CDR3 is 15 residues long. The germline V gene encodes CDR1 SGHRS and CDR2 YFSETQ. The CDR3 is CASSLVSHSYNGQFF. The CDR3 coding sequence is TGCGCCAGCAGCTTGGTTAGTCACTCCTACAATGGGCAGTTCTTC.

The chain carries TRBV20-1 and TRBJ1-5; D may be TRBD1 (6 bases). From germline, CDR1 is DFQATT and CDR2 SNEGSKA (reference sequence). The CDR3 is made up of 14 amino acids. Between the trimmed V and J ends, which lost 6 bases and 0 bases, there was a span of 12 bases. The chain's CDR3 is CSAGTSYSNQPQHF. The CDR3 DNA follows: TGCAGTGCCGGGACATCCTATAGCAATCAGCCCCAGCATTTT.

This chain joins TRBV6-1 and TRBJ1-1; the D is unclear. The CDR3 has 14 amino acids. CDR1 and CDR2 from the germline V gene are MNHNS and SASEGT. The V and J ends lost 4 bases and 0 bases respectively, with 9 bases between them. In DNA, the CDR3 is TGTGCCAGCAGTGGGTCCAGTTTGAACACTGAAGCTTTCTTT. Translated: CASSGSSLNTEAFF.

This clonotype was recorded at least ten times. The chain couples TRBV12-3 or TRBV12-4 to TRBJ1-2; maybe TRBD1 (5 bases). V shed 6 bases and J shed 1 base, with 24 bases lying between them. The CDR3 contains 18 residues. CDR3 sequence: CASSPSGGGHNINYGYTF. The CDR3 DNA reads TGTGCCAGCAGCCCGTCGGGCGGGGGTCATAATATTAACTATGGCTACACCTTC.

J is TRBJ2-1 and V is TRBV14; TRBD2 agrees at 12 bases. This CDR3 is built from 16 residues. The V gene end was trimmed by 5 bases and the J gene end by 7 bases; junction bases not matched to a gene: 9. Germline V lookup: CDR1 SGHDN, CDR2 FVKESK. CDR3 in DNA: TGTGCCAGCAGCAAAACTAGCGGGGGGTATAATAATGAGCAGTTCTTC. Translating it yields CASSKTSGGYNNEQFF.

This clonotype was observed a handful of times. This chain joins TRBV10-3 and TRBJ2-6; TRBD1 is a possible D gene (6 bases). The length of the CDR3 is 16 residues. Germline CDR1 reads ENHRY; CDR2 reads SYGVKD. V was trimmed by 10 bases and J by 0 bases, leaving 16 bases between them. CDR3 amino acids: CATLTGFYSGANVLTF. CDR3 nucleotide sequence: TGTGCCACCCTGACAGGTTTTTACTCTGGGGCCAACGTCCTGACTTTC.

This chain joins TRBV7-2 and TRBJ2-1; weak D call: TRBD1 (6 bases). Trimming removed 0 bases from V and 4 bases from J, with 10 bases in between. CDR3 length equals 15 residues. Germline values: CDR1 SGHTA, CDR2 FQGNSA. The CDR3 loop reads CASSLASGEYNEQFF. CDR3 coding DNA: TGTGCCAGCAGCTTAGCGTCAGGGGAGTACAATGAGCAGTTCTTC.

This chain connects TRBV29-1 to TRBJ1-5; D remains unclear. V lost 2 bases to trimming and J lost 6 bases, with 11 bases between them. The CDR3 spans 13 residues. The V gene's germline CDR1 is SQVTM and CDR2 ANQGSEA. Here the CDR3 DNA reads TGCAGCGTTGAATCATGGAAAGGTCAGCCCCAGCATTTT. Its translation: CSVESWKGQPQHF.

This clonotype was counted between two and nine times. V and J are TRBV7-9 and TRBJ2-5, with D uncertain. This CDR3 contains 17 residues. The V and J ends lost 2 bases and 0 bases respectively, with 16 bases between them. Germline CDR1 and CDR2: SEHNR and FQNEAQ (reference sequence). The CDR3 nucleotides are TGTGCCAGCAGCTTACCCCCCTTGGACGGTGACCAAGAGACCCAGTACTTC. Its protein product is CASSLPPLDGDQETQYF.

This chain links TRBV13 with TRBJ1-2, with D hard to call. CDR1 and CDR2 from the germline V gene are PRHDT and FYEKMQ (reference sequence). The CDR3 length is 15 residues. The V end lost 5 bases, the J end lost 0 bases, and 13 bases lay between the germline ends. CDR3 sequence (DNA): TGTGCCAGCAGCGAAATGGGAGGCACTAACTATGGCTACACCTTC. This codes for CASSEMGGTNYGYTF.

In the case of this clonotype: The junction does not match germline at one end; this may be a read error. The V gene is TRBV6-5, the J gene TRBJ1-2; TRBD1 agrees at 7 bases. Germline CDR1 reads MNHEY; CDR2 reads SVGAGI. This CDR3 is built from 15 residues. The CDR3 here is CASSYLAGGNYGCTF. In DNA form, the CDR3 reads TGTGCCAGCAGTTACCTTGCAGGGGGTAACTATGGCTGCACCTTC.

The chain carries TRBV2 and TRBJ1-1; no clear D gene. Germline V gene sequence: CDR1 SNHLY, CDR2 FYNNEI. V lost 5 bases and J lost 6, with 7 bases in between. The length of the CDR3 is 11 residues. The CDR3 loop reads CASSLRAEAFF. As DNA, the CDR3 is TGTGCCAGCAGTTTAAGGGCTGAAGCTTTCTTT.

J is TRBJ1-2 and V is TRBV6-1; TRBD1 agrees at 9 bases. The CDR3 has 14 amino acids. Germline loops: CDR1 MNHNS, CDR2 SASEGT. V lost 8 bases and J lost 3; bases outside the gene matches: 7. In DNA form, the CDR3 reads TGTGCCAGCGGTGGGACAGGGTCCGACTATGGCTACACCTTC. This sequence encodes CASGGTGSDYGYTF.

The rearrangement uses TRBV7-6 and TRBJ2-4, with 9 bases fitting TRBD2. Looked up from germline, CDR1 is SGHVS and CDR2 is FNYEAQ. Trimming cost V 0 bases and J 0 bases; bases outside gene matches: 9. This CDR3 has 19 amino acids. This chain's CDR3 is CASSLAPASGVIAKNIQYF. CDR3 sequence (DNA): TGTGCCAGCAGCTTAGCGCCGGCTAGCGGGGTCATAGCCAAAAACATTCAGTACTTC.

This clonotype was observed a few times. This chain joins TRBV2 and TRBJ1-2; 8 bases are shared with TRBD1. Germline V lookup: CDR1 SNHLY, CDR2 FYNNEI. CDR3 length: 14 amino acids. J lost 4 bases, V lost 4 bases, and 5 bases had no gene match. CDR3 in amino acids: CASSATGTGYGYTF. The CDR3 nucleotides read TGTGCCAGCAGTGCGACTGGGACAGGCTATGGCTACACCTTC.

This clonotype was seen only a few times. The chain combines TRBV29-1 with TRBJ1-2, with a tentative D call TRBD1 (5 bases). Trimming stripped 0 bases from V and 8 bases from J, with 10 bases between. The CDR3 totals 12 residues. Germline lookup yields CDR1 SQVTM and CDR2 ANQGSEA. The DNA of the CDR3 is TGCAGCGTTGAAGATCAGGGTTTCGGCTACACCTTC. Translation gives CSVEDQGFGYTF.

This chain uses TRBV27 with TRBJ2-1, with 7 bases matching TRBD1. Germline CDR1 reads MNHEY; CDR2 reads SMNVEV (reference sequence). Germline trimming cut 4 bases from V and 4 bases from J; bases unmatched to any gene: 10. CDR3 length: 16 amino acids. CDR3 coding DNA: TGTGCCAGCAGTTCACCTCTCCGGGACAGATACAATGAGCAGTTCTTC. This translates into CASSSPLRDRYNEQFF.

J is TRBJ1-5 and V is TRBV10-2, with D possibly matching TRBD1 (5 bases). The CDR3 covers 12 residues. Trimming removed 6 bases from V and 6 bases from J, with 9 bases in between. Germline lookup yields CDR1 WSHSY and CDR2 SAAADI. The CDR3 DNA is TGCGCCAGCAGGGGGGAAAGTCAGCCCCAGCATTTT. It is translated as CASRGESQPQHF.

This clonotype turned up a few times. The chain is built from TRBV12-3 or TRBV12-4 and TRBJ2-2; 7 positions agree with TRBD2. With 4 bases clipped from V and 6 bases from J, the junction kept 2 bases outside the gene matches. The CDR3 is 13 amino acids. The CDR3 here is CASSSGLPGELFF. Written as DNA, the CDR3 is TGTGCCAGCAGTTCGGGACTACCCGGGGAGCTGTTTTTT.

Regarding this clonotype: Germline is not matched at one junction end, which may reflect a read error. DNA for the CDR3: TGCGCCAGCAGCTTGGAGGGGCAGAACTACAATGGGCAGTTCTTC. Translating it yields CASSLEGQNYNGQFF. The V gene is TRBV5-1, the J gene TRBJ2-1, with D perhaps TRBD1 (5 bases). Germline V gene data show CDR1 as SGHRS and CDR2 as YFSETQ. CDR3 length: 15 residues.

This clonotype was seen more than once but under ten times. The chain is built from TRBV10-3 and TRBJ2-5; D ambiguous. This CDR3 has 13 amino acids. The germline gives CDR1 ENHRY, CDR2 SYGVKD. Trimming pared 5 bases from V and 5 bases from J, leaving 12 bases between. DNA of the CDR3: TGTGCCATCAGTCCCAAGCCTGGGGAGACCCAGTACTTC. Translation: CAISPKPGETQYF.

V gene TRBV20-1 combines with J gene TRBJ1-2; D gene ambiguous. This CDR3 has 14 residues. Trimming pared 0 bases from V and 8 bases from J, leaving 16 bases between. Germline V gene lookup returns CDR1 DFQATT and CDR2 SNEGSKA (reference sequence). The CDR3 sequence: CSARDPAKQRGYTF. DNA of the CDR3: TGCAGTGCTAGAGATCCGGCCAAGCAAAGGGGCTACACCTTC.

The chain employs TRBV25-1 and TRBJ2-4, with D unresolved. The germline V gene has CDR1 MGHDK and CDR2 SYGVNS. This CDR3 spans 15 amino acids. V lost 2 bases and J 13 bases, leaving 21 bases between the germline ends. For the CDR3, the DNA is TGTGCCAGCAGTGAACACCCGACTGGACCCCTTGAGCAGTACTTC. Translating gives CASSEHPTGPLEQYF.

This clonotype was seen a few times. The CDR3, as DNA: TGCAGTGCTTCTTATGCCGGTAGCAATCAGCCCCAGCATTTT. Protein: CSASYAGSNQPQHF. V and J are TRBV20-1 and TRBJ1-5; no clear D. The germline gives CDR1 DFQATT, CDR2 SNEGSKA (reference sequence). The CDR3 spans 14 residues. V shed 5 bases and J shed 0 bases, with 11 bases lying between them.